This TCR beta chain was profiled in a study of glioma-infiltrating T cells. About the study: Low-grade gliomas were grade II; glioblastomas were grade IV at initial diagnosis.

In germline, CDR1 is LNHDA, CDR2 SQIVND (reference sequence). The CDR3 runs 16 residues. J was trimmed by 5 bases and V by 5 bases; bases with no gene match: 13. TCR alpha and beta CDR3 regions were amplified from RNA using iRepertoire nested multiplex PCR. Input was roughly 85-400 ng of tissue mRNA or PBMC total RNA. TCRdb passed the multiplex PCR reads through MiXCR, listing each CDR3 protein once. The data show a few hundred thousand distinct CDR3 sequences, with 41% seen just once and approximately 12% held by the top ten. Study-level points and caveats: CDR3 overlap between tissue and blood was very small. Non-neoplastic patients had below-expected tissue-blood divergence, while all gliomas exceeded expectation.

On this clonotype itself: The target antigen is unknown.

Material: glioma tissue, nonneoplastic brain tissue, or PBMCs (not recorded which). This chain uses TRBV19 with TRBJ2-7, with 9 bases lining up with TRBD1. The receptor was isolated from a human donor with low-grade glioma or glioblastoma, undergoing nonglioma brain surgery, or in good health (not recorded which). CDR3 DNA sequence: TGTGCCAGTAGTCCGCCCGGGACAGGGACCATCCACGAGCAGTACTTC. Translated: CASSPPGTGTIHEQYF. Variable domain in full (rest from reference TRBV19 and TRBJ2-7): DGGITQSPKYLFRKEGQNVTLSCEQNLNHDAMYWYRQDPGQGLRLIYYSQIVNDFQKGDIAEGYSVSREKKESFPLTVTSAQKNPTAFYLCASSPPGTGTIHEQYFGPGTRLTVT.